This T cell receptor (beta chain) was sequenced for a study of naive and memory T cell subsets. The beta constant-region primer was an equimolar mix of two oligonucleotides covering TRBC1 and TRBC2. Nested alpha and beta constant-region primers with the SP2 primer drove four PCR rounds on ligated cDNA. From the UMI-ligation and nested PCR reads, TCRdb called clonotypes with MiXCR, one entry per CDR3 protein. The sample consists of more than 120,000 distinct CDR3 sequences, roughly a fifth of them appearing once. On this clonotype itself: Its antigen is not known.

Germline values: CDR1 SNHLY, CDR2 FYNNEI. The V and J ends lost 7 bases and 2 bases respectively, with 15 bases between them. The length of the CDR3 is 15 residues. Study-wide findings and caveats: Especially in CD8 cells, naive repertoires contained a few larger clonotypes, possibly CD45RA-re-expressing memory cells.

V gene TRBV2 combines with J gene TRBJ2-1; D could derive from TRBD1 or TRBD2 (5 bases each). The receptor comes from a human donor in good health. Sequenced input: naive CD8+ T cells from blood. CDR3 DNA: TGTGCCAGCACCGAATGGACGGGACCCTACAATGAGCAGTTCTTC. Its translation is CASTEWTGPYNEQFF.